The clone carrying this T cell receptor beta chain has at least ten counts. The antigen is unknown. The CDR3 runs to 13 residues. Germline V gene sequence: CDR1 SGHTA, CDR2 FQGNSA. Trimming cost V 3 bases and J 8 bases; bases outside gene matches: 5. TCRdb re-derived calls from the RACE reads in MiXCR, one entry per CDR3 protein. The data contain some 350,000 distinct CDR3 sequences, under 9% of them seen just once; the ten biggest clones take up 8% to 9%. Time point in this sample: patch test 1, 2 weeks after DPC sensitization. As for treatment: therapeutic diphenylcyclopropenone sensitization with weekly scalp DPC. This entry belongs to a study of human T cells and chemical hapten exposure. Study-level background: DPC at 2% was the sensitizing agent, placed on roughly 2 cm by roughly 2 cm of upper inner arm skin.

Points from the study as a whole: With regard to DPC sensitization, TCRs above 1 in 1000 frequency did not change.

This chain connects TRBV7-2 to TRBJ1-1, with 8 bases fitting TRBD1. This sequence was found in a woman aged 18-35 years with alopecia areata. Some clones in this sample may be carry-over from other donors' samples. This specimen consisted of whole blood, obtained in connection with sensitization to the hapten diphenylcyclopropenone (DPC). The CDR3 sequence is CASSFTGGVEAFF. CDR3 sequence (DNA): TGTGCCAGCAGCTTCACAGGGGGAGTGGAAGCTTTCTTT.